The 30 T cell receptor beta chains below all came from one sample that was sequenced in a study of patients and donors after allogeneic stem cell transplantation (dated by TCRdb to the early 2020s). The protocol used for the library was RT-PCR. Sequencer: NextSeq 550. The public sequencing data were trimmed at Q25 with fastp and processed into clonotypes with MiXCR by TCRdb, which kept only in-frame beta chains. Rows are unified per CDR3 protein, each entry keeping the most common DNA and genes. This sample holds 900,000 to 1,000,000 distinct CDR3 sequences; more than 15% were observed only once. The top ten constitute 5.5% to 6.5% of the sample. The source material was blood, either unsorted or a sorted T cell fraction (not recorded which). The receptor source for this set is a human donor who was either an allogeneic HSCT recipient or a stem cell or donor lymphocyte infusion donor (not recorded which). It is not recorded whose cells these are; they may come from a transplant donor.

This clonotype has just a few counts. The chain joins TRBV10-3 to TRBJ1-1, with 10 bases that match TRBD1. Germline-derived CDR1 and CDR2 are ENHRY and SYGVKD. This CDR3 is 15 amino acids long. V lost 10 bases and J lost 3; bases outside the gene matches: 11. CDR3 residues: CATIRDRGEDTEAFF. CDR3 in DNA: TGTGCCACAATCCGGGACAGGGGTGAGGACACTGAAGCTTTCTTT.

This clonotype has just a few counts. V is TRBV20-1 and J is TRBJ1-2; 7 nucleotides align to TRBD1. Trimming cost V 3 bases and J 6 bases; bases outside gene matches: 10. Germline values: CDR1 DFQATT, CDR2 SNEGSKA (reference sequence). The CDR3 has 14 amino acids. The CDR3 DNA reads TGCAGTGCTAGGGACAGGTCTAATCGGGATGGCTACACCTTC. It specifies CSARDRSNRDGYTF.

This clonotype was picked up many times. This chain links TRBV12-3 or TRBV12-4 with TRBJ2-1; 8 bases agree with TRBD2. J gave up 8 bases and V 2 bases, and 5 bases lay outside the gene matches. The CDR3 is 14 residues long. For the CDR3, the DNA is TGTGCCAGCAGTTTACAGCGGGGGTACGATGAGCAGTTCTTC. Translation gives CASSLQRGYDEQFF.

The chain is built from TRBV5-5 and TRBJ1-2; D possibly corresponds to TRBD1 (6 bases). The CDR3 extends over 13 amino acids. V was trimmed by 1 base and J by 7 bases, leaving 11 bases between them. The V gene's germline CDR1 is SGHKS and CDR2 YYEKEE (reference sequence). The CDR3 here is CASSLTGGAGYTF. As DNA, the CDR3 is TGTGCCAGCAGCTTGACGGGGGGCGCTGGCTACACCTTC.

This clonotype was observed a handful of times. The V gene is TRBV4-2, the J gene TRBJ2-1; possible D gene TRBD2, 6 bases. The CDR3 extends over 15 amino acids. Germline values: CDR1 LGHNA, CDR2 YNFKEQ. Trimming left V 0 bases short and J 9 bases short, with 15 bases between. CDR3 sequence: CASSQDRLDLGEQFF. The CDR3 bases are TGTGCCAGCAGCCAAGATAGACTAGACCTTGGTGAGCAGTTCTTC.

The rearrangement uses TRBV9 and TRBJ2-5; 10 bases are shared with TRBD2. This CDR3 region has 18 residues. Germline trimming cut 0 bases from V and 1 base from J; bases unmatched to any gene: 9. Germline loops: CDR1 SGDLS, CDR2 YYNGEE. DNA for the CDR3: TGTGCCAGCAGCGTAGCTAGCGGGGGCCCACAGCTCCAAGAGACCCAGTACTTC. This translates into CASSVASGGPQLQETQYF.

The chain has TRBV6-5 and TRBJ2-3; D is possibly TRBD1 or TRBD2 (5 bases each). V gave up 0 bases and J gave up 0 bases, with 16 bases separating them. CDR3 length: 18 residues. Looked up from germline, CDR1 is MNHEY and CDR2 is SVGAGI. The CDR3 DNA reads TGTGCCAGCAGTTACTCGATAGGGAGAGGGGCTAGCACAGATACGCAGTATTTT. It encodes CASSYSIGRGASTDTQYF.

The rearrangement uses TRBV5-6 and TRBJ1-2; no reliable D call. The ends were cut back, 4 bases at V and 8 bases at J, with 15 bases in the middle. The CDR3 totals 13 residues. CDR1 is SGHDT, CDR2 YYEEEE, per germline. This CDR3 reads CASSMVVGSGYTF. The CDR3 DNA sequence: TGTGCCAGCAGCATGGTGGTAGGAAGCGGCTACACCTTC.

In its sample, this clonotype was seen a few times. The V gene is TRBV20-1, the J gene TRBJ1-5; D uncertain. In germline, CDR1 is DFQATT, CDR2 SNEGSKA (reference sequence). The CDR3 spans 16 residues. Trimming took 2 bases from V and 0 from J, leaving 14 bases between them. As DNA, the CDR3 is TGCAGTGCTAGATTGGGTTCGGGAAATAGCAATCAGCCCCAGCATTTT. Protein product: CSARLGSGNSNQPQHF.

This clonotype was counted only a few times. The chain carries TRBV20-1 and TRBJ1-2; D is ambiguous. Germline V CDR1 and CDR2: DFQATT, SNEGSKA (reference sequence). The CDR3 is made up of 13 amino acids. V was trimmed by 6 bases and J by 2 bases, leaving 13 bases between them. CDR3: CSAGQYSNYGYTF. The CDR3 DNA reads TGCAGTGCGGGCCAGTATTCCAACTATGGCTACACCTTC.

There are many counts of this clonotype. This chain uses TRBV5-1 with TRBJ2-3; D perhaps matches TRBD1 (6 bases). This CDR3 contains 15 residues. V lost 4 bases and J lost 8, with 20 bases in between. Germline values: CDR1 SGHRS, CDR2 YFSETQ. The CDR3 region is CASSRDTPKGSTQYF. The CDR3 DNA reads as TGCGCCAGCAGCAGGGACACCCCCAAGGGGTCTACGCAGTATTTT.

This clonotype was observed a handful of times. The rearrangement uses TRBV12-5 and TRBJ2-3; a weak D match, TRBD2 (7 bases). Germline CDR1 LGHNT, CDR2 FRNRAP. The CDR3 extends over 12 amino acids. CDR3 in DNA: TGTAGAGGGGGGGAGCGGATAGATACGCAGTATTTT. Translation gives CRGGERIDTQYF.

V usage is TRBV7-9 and J usage is TRBJ1-2; D uncertain. Per germline, CDR1 SEHNR and CDR2 FQNEAQ (reference sequence). Trimming left V 5 bases short and J 6 bases short, with 10 bases between. CDR3 size: 12 residues. CDR3 region: CASSQEWDGYTF. The CDR3 nucleotides read TGTGCCAGCAGCCAAGAATGGGATGGCTACACCTTC.

Only a few counts were recorded for this clonotype. J is TRBJ2-2 and V is TRBV5-1; possible D gene TRBD2, 6 bases. This CDR3 comprises 14 residues. The V gene lost 0 bases and the J gene lost 6 bases, with 9 bases spanning the gap. Germline values: CDR1 SGHRS, CDR2 YFSETQ. CDR3 loop: CASSLVTSSGELFF. The CDR3 DNA is TGCGCCAGCAGCTTGGTTACTAGCTCCGGGGAGCTGTTTTTT.

This clonotype was counted between two and nine times. The rearrangement links TRBV19 to TRBJ2-2; D gene uncertain. The ends were cut back, 1 base at V and 5 bases at J, with 11 bases in the middle. The CDR3 runs to 15 residues. Germline assignment: CDR1 LNHDA and CDR2 SQIVND (reference sequence). This chain's CDR3 is CASSIVRVRTGELFF. CDR3 in DNA: TGTGCCAGTAGTATAGTTAGGGTGCGGACCGGGGAGCTGTTTTTT.

The chain joins TRBV7-9 to TRBJ1-3; D unresolved. The CDR3 runs 15 residues. The V end lost 1 base, the J end lost 0 bases, and 7 bases lay between the germline ends. Germline CDR1 SEHNR, CDR2 FQNEAQ (reference sequence). Written as DNA, the CDR3 is TGTGCCAGCAGCTTAGATATCAACTCTGGAAACACCATATATTTT. Translated: CASSLDINSGNTIYF.

V gene TRBV3-1 combines with J gene TRBJ2-1; D remains ambiguous. Germline assignment: CDR1 LGHDT and CDR2 YNNKEL (reference sequence). V gave up 2 bases and J gave up 5 bases, with 7 bases separating them. This CDR3 has 13 residues. The CDR3 protein is CASSQRNDNEQFF. The CDR3 coding sequence is TGTGCCAGCAGCCAACGTAACGACAATGAGCAGTTCTTC.

The rearrangement links TRBV29-1 to TRBJ1-5; perhaps TRBD1 as D (5 bases). The germline V gene has CDR1 SQVTM and CDR2 ANQGSEA. Trimming took 4 bases from V and 4 from J, leaving 5 bases between them. The CDR3 runs to 11 residues. For the CDR3, the DNA is TGCAGCGTTGGGGGGAATCAGCCCCAGCATTTT. Encoded protein: CSVGGNQPQHF.

V and J are TRBV21-1 and TRBJ1-1; the DNA was not compared with TRBD1, the D call given in the table. TRBV21-1 constitutes a pseudogene. The CDR3 runs to 13 residues. CDR3 in DNA: TGTGCCAGCACGGGACAGCGGGTGCCCGAAGCTTTCTTT. This codes for CASTGQRVPEAFF.

The table lists this clonotype with a few counts. The rearrangement joins TRBV20-1 to TRBJ1-6; D not resolved. CDR3 length: 13 residues. CDR1 and CDR2 (germline): DFQATT, SNEGSKA (reference sequence). Trimming pared 3 bases from V and 6 bases from J, leaving 9 bases between. The CDR3 region has the DNA TGCAGTGCTAGGTCGACACTTAATTCACCCCTCCACTTT. This codes for CSARSTLNSPLHF.

V gene TRBV7-9 combines with J gene TRBJ2-4, with 13 bases that match TRBD2. Trimming at V came to 5 bases and at J to 9 bases, leaving 4 bases not matched to a gene. The CDR3 totals 14 residues. Germline V gene lookup returns CDR1 SEHNR and CDR2 FQNEAQ (reference sequence). The CDR3: CASSTTSGGVIQYF. CDR3 in DNA: TGTGCCAGCAGCACCACTAGCGGGGGGGTCATTCAGTACTTC.

A few counts support this clonotype. The CDR3 loop is CASINNEQFF. CDR3 in DNA: TGTGCCAGCATAAACAATGAGCAGTTCTTC. J is TRBJ2-1 and V is TRBV2; the D is unclear. V shed 7 bases and J shed 5 bases, with 3 bases lying between them. Per the germline V gene, CDR1 is SNHLY and CDR2 is FYNNEI. The CDR3 covers 10 residues.

The gene calls are TRBV6-5 and TRBJ2-5, with 8 bases identical to TRBD1. The CDR3 extends over 14 amino acids. Looked up from germline, CDR1 is MNHEY and CDR2 is SVGAGI. Unmatched junction bases numbered 2, after V lost 2 bases and J lost 3 bases. CDR3 in amino acids: CASSYGGQEETQYF. CDR3 DNA sequence: TGTGCCAGCAGTTACGGGGGACAGGAAGAGACCCAGTACTTC.

This chain joins TRBV11-1 and TRBJ2-1; D is unresolved. The V end was cut by 4 bases, the J end by 8 bases, with 15 bases between. This CDR3 comprises 14 residues. Germline V lookup: CDR1 SGHAT, CDR2 FQDESV (reference sequence). CDR3 in DNA: TGTGCCAGCAGCTCAGTCGACTGGGCAGATGAGCAGTTCTTC. Protein sequence: CASSSVDWADEQFF.

This clonotype was detected ten times or more. The V gene is TRBV9, the J gene TRBJ2-7, with D tentatively TRBD1 (6 bases). With 0 bases removed from V and 5 bases from J, the gap between germline ends came to 15 bases. Germline lookup yields CDR1 SGDLS and CDR2 YYNGEE. The CDR3 is 15 amino acids. CDR3 loop: CASSVADRLNHEQYF. CDR3 DNA sequence: TGTGCCAGCAGCGTAGCTGACAGGTTAAACCACGAGCAGTACTTC.

This chain uses TRBV12-5 with TRBJ2-1; the match to TRBD2 covers 9 bases. The CDR3 extends over 16 amino acids. J gave up 9 bases and V 7 bases, and 16 bases lay outside the gene matches. CDR1 is LGHNT, CDR2 FRNRAP, per germline. CDR3 amino acids: CASVLVSAGGHGEQFF. The CDR3, as DNA: TGTGCTAGTGTCCTGGTATCGGCGGGGGGGCACGGTGAGCAGTTCTTC.

J is TRBJ2-5 and V is TRBV7-9, with unresolved D. The CDR3 has 14 residues. The V and J ends lost 6 bases and 2 bases respectively, with 13 bases between them. Germline CDR1 is SEHNR and CDR2 is FQNEAQ (reference sequence). CDR3 protein: CASRTGGPQETQYF. The CDR3 DNA reads as TGTGCCAGCAGAACCGGCGGACCGCAAGAGACCCAGTACTTC.

V gene TRBV6-1 combines with J gene TRBJ2-2; the match to TRBD2 covers 14 bases. CDR1 and CDR2 from the germline V gene are MNHNS and SASEGT. V was pared by 8 bases and J by 6 bases, with 8 bases of the junction left unmatched. This CDR3 contains 16 residues. The CDR3 DNA reads as TGTGCCAGCGGGGTGACTAGCGGGAGGGCCGCCGGGGAGCTGTTTTTT. Its translation: CASGVTSGRAAGELFF.

The rearrangement joins TRBV5-6 to TRBJ1-2, with 8 bases matching TRBD1. Germline V CDR1 and CDR2: SGHDT, YYEEEE. After removal of 4 bases from V and 5 bases from J, the junction contained 16 bases not matched to a gene. There are 17 residues in the CDR3. Here the CDR3 DNA reads TGTGCCAGCAGCGGACCGTTCTCCCGGGACAGGCCGTATGGCTACACCTTC. Translated: CASSGPFSRDRPYGYTF.

This clonotype has just a few counts. The chain has TRBV24-1 and TRBJ2-2; the D is unclear. The CDR3 sequence is 14 residues long. With 9 bases removed from V and 4 bases from J, the gap between germline ends came to 14 bases. Germline assignment: CDR1 KGHDR and CDR2 SFDVKD. The CDR3 DNA sequence: TGTGCCACCTCGTCACCAGGTTTCACCGGGGAGCTGTTTTTT. It specifies CATSSPGFTGELFF.